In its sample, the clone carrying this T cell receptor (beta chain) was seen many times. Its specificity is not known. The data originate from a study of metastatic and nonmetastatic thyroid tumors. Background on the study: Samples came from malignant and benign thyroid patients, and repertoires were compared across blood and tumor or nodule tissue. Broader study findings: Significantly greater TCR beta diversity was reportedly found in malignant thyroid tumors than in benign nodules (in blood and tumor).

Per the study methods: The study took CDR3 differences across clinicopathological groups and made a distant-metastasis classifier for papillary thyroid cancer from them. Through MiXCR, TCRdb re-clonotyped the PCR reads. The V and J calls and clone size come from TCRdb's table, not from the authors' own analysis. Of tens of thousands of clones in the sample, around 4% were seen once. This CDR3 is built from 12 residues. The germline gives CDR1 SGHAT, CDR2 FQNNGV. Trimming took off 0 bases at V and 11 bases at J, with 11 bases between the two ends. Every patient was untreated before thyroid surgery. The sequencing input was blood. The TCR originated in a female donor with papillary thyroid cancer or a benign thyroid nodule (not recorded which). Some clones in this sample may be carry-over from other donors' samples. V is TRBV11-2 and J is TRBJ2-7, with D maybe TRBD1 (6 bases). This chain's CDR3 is CASSLDRGIKYF. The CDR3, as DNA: TGTGCCAGCAGCTTAGACAGGGGTATTAAGTACTTC.